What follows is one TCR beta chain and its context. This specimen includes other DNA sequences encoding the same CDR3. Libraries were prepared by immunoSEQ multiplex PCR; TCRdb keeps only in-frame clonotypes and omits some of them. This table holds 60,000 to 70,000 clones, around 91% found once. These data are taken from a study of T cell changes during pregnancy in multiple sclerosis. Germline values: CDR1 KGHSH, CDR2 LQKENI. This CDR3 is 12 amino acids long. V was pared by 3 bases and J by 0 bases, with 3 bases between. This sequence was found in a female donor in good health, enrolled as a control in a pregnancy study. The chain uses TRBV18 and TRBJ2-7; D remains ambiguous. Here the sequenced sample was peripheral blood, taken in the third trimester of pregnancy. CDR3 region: CASSPNSYEQYF. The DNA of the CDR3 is TGTGCCAGCTCACCCAACTCCTACGAGCAGTACTTC.